The rows below give T cell receptor beta chains drawn from one sample of a study of blood T cell repertoires in COVID-19. Generated by immunoSEQ multiplex PCR, the TCRdb table keeps only in-frame clones and is missing some. The sample has more than 250,000 clones, 70% to 90% seen once; the top ten hold about 0.7%. The sample consisted of peripheral blood. These receptors came from a human donor in a cohort sampled during active COVID-19. Each CDR3 is given with its conserved first and last residue. The D gene is left open where the match is weak.

d_call v_call cdr3_aa
- TRBV30 CAWSRQETGGYTF
- TRBV27 CASSSPSGQNTEAFF
TRBD1 TRBV30 CAWSAGGVEAFF
- TRBV7-9 CASSSTGGHFEGYTF
- TRBV4-3 CASSQGWGGPGNTIYF
TRBD2 TRBV11-2 CASSSGGMGTDTQYF
- TRBV9 CASSVGAITNQPQHF
TRBD2 TRBV4-2 CASSQGTSGIYEQYF
TRBD1 TRBV2 CAGGQGEGGYTF
TRBD2 TRBV4-1 CASSQQTSGSSYEQYF
TRBD2 TRBV28 CASSRWTSGGEQFF
- TRBV2 CASSEWGDTEAFF
TRBD1 TRBV18 CASSPGQGPNQPQHF
- TRBV11-2 CASSRQVLSYEQYF
TRBD1 TRBV12-3/TRBV12-4 CASSLYRGYGYTF
- TRBV7-2 CASSPPQAKQYF
TRBD1 TRBV28 CASSLIPSTGVRGYTF
- TRBV27 CASRGNPRSHYEQYF
- TRBV7-2 CASSSRPTDTQYF
TRBD1 TRBV4-2 CASSQGRTGATDTQYF
- TRBV15 CATRNHPRAGPHEQYF
- TRBV21-1 CASSIIPGQGGSQPQHF
TRBD2 TRBV5-1 CASSLGPSSGSPYEQYF
- TRBV7-6 CASSPGDVAFF
- TRBV7-8 CASSDLPKGQGDTQYF
TRBD1 TRBV5-1 CASSSPPDWTGTYYEQYF
TRBD1 TRBV4-3 CASSPLGTGAPETQYF
- TRBV9 CASSVVREGSPLHF
- TRBV4-3 CASSQDRSSNYGYTF
TRBD2 TRBV7-3 CASSLTGLAQFF
TRBD2 TRBV18 CASSPLLTSGGSLYQETQYF
TRBD2 TRBV7-9 CASSARLAGEMTDTQYF
- TRBV4-2 CASSPGSGAGPTLNTEAFF
TRBD1 TRBV14 CASSSWTGGSPLHF
- TRBV10-3 CATTDNSNQPQHF
- TRBV27 CASSATFDWETQYF
- TRBV10-2 CASLAGGTEAFF
- TRBV19 CASSIPTGGLENGYTF
- TRBV7-8 CASSLVGSRTEAFF
- TRBV27 CASSFGVNYGYTF
- TRBV4-3 CASSQDLGDIEQFF
TRBD2 TRBV2 CASSEAKLAGLSDEQFF
- TRBV5-4 CASSPFRDYADTQYF
- TRBV7-9 CASSHRTDSYEQYF
TRBD2 TRBV7-2 CASSLQAGGQNSRELFF
TRBD1 TRBV3-1/TRBV3-2 CASRQGGADYGYTF
TRBD2 TRBV4-3 CASSQDKRRGDTDTQYF
- TRBV7-9 CASSLASLGNYGYTF
- TRBV25-1 CASSEYYDSPLHF
TRBD1 TRBV3-1/TRBV3-2 CASSQDRGQGTYEQYF
TRBD2 TRBV6-2/TRBV6-3 CASSGRLAGASTDTQYF
TRBD2 TRBV4-2 CASSQDGTSSYEQYF
TRBD1 TRBV19 CASSIAAGGLNTEAFF
- TRBV30 CAWKGDTNYGYTF
- TRBV28 CASRSLGQPYEQYF
- TRBV6-5 CASSSRWGGGPEQYF
TRBD1 TRBV5-1 CASSLEAGTEDTIFYGYTF
- TRBV7-9 CASTNYVTNTIARKETQYF
- TRBV5-8 CASSLARRTEAFF